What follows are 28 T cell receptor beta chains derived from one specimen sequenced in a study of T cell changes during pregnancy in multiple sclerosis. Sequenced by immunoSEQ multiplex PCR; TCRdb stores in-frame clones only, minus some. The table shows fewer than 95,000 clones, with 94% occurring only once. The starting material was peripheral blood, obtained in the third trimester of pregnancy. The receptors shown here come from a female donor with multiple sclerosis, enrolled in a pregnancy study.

This chain's CDR3 is CASSMGTGSDTQYF. CDR3 sequence (DNA): TGTGCCAGCAGCATGGGGACAGGTTCAGATACGCAGTATTTT. The chain links TRBV5-8 to TRBJ2-3; 8 bases map to TRBD1. Germline CDR1 reads SGHTS; CDR2 reads YDEGEE. The CDR3 is 14 residues long. Trimming took 4 bases from V and 4 from J; bases not matched to a gene: 5.

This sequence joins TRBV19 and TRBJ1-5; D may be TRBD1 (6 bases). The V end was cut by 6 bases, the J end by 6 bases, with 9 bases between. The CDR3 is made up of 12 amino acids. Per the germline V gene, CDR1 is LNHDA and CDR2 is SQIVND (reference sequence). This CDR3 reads CASRGGVQPQHF. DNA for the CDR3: TGTGCCAGTAGAGGGGGTGTTCAGCCCCAGCATTTT. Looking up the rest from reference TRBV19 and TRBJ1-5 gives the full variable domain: DGGITQSPKYLFRKEGQNVTLSCEQNLNHDAMYWYRQDPGQGLRLIYYSQIVNDFQKGDIAEGYSVSREKKESFPLTVTSAQKNPTAFYLCASRGGVQPQHFGDGTRLSIL.

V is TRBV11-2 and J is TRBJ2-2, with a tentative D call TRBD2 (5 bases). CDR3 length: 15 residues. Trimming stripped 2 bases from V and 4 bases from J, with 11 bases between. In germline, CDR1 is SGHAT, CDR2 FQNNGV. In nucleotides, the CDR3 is TGTGCCAGCAGCTTAAGTGGAGGCGGCACCGGGGAGCTGTTTTTT. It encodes CASSLSGGGTGELFF.

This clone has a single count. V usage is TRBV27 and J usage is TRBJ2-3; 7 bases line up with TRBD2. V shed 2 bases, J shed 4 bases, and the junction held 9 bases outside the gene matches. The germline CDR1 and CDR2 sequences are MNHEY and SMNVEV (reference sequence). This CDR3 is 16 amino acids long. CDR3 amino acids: CASSLRAGLYADTQYF. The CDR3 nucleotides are TGTGCCAGCAGTTTACGAGCGGGACTATATGCAGATACGCAGTATTTT.

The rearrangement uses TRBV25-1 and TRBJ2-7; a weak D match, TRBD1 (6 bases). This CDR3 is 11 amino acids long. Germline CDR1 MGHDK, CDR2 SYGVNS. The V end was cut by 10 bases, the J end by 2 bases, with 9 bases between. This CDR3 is CATWTAYEQYF. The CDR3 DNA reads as TGTGCCACGTGGACAGCCTACGAGCAGTACTTC.

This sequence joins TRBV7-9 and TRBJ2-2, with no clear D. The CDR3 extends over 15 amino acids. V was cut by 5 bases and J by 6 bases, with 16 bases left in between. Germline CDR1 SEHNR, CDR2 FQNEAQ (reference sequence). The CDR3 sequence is CASSAPGSISGELFF. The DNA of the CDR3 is TGTGCCAGCAGCGCCCCAGGTAGTATATCCGGGGAGCTGTTTTTT.

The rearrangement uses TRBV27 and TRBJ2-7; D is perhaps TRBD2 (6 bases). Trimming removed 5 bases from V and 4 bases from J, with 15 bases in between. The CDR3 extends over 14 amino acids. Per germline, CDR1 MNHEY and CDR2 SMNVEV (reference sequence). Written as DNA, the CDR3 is TGTGCCAGCAGTCCGGGGGACCTTCGGTACGAGCAGTACTTC. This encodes CASSPGDLRYEQYF.

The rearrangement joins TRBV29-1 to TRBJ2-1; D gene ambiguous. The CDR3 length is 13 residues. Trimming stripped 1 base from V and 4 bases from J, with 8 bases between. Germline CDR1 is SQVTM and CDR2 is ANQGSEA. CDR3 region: CSVEGPSYNEQFF. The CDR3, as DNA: TGCAGCGTTGAAGGGCCATCGTACAATGAGCAGTTCTTC.

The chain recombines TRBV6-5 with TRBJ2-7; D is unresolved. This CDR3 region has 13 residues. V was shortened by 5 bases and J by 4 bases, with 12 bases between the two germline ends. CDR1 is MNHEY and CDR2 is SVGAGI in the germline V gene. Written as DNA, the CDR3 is TGTGCCAGCAGTCCATTCACAGAATACGAGCAGTACTTC. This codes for CASSPFTEYEQYF.

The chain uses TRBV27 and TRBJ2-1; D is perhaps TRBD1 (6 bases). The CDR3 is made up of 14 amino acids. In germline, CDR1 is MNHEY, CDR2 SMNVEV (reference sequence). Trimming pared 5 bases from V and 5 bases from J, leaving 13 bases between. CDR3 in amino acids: CASSPLDRDNEQFF. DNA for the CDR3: TGTGCCAGCAGTCCCCTGGACAGAGACAATGAGCAGTTCTTC.

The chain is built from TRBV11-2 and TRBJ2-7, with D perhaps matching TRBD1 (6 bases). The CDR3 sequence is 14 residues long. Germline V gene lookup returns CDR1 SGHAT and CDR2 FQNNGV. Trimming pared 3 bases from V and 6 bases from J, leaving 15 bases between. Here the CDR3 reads CASSFRTAQVEQYF. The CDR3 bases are TGTGCCAGCAGCTTTCGGACAGCGCAGGTCGAGCAGTACTTC.

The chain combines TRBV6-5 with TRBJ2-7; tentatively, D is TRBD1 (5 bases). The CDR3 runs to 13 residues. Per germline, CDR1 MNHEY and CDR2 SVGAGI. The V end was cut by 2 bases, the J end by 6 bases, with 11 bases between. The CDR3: CASSYRQGGEQYF. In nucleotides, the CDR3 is TGTGCCAGCAGTTACCGCCAGGGCGGCGAGCAGTACTTC.

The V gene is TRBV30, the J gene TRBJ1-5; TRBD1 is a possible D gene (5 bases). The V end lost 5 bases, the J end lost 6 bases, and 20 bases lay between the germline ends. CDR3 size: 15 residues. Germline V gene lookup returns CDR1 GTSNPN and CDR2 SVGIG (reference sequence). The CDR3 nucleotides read TGTGCCTGGTCCCCCGGGCAGGGATTGGGTCAGCCCCAGCATTTT. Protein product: CAWSPGQGLGQPQHF.

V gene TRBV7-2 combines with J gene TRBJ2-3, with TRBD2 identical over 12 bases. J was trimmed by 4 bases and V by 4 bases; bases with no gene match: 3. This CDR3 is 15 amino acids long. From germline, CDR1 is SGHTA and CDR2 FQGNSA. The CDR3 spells CASSYLAGGADTQYF. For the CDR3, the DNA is TGTGCCAGCAGCTACCTAGCGGGAGGGGCAGATACGCAGTATTTT. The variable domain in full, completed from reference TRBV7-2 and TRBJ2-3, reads GAGVSQSPSNKVTEKGKDVELRCDPISGHTALYWYRQSLGQGLEFLIYFQGNSAPDKSGLPSDRFSAERTGGSVSTLTIQRTQQEDSAVYLCASSYLAGGADTQYFGPGTRLTVL.

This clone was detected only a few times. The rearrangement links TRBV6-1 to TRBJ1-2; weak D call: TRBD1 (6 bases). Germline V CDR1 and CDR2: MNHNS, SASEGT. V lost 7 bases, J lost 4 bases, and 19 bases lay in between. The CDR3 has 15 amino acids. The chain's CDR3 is CASNEMGHGIYGYTF. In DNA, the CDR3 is TGTGCCAGCAACGAGATGGGACATGGGATCTATGGCTACACCTTC.

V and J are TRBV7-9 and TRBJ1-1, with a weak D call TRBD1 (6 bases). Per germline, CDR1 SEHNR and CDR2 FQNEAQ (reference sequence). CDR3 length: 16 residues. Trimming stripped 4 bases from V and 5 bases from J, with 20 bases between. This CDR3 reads CASSSRGGLIGTEAFF. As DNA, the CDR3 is TGTGCCAGCAGCTCCAGGGGCGGTTTGATAGGTACTGAAGCTTTCTTT.

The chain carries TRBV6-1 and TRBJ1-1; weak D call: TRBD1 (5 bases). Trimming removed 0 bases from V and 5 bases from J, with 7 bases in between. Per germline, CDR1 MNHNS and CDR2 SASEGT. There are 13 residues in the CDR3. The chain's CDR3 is CASSEAAGTEAFF. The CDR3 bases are TGTGCCAGCAGTGAAGCGGCAGGGACTGAAGCTTTCTTT.

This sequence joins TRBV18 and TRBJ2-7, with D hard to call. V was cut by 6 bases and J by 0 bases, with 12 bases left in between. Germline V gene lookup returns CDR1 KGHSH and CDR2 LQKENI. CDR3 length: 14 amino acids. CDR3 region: CASSPLFSSYEQYF. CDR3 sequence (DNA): TGTGCCAGCTCGCCTTTATTTAGCTCCTACGAGCAGTACTTC.

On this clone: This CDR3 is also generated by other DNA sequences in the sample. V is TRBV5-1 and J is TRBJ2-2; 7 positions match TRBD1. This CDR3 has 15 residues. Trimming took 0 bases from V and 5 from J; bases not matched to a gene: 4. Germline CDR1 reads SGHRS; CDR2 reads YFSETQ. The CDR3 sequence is CASSLGDRATGELFF. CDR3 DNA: TGCGCCAGCAGCTTGGGTGACAGGGCTACCGGGGAGCTGTTTTTT.

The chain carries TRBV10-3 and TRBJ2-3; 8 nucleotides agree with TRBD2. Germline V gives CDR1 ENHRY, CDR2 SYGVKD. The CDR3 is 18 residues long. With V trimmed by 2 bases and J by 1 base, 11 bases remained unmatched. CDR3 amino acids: CAISETSGTRRRTDTQYF. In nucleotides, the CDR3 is TGTGCCATCAGTGAGACCTCCGGGACTAGGAGGCGCACAGATACGCAGTATTTT.

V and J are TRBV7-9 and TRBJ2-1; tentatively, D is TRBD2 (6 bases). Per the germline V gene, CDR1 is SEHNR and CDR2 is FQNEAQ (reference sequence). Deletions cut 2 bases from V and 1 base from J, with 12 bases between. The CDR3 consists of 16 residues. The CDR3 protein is CASSLRDSSSYNEQFF. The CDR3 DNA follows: TGTGCCAGCAGCTTACGGGACTCCTCGTCCTACAATGAGCAGTTCTTC.

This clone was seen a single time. CDR3 DNA sequence: TGTGCCACCAGCGGGCACAGGGAAACCGGGGAGCTGTTTTTT. It codes for CATSGHRETGELFF. This chain links TRBV15 with TRBJ2-2; D is perhaps TRBD1 (6 bases). The germline gives CDR1 LNHNV, CDR2 YYDKDF (reference sequence). The CDR3 runs 14 residues. Trimming stripped 5 bases from V and 5 bases from J, with 12 bases between.

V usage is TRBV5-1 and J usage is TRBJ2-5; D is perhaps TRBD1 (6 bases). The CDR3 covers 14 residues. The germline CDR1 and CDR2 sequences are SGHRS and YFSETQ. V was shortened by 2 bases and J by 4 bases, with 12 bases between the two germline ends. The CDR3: CASSFQGQGETQYF. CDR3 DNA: TGCGCCAGCAGCTTCCAGGGGCAGGGAGAGACCCAGTACTTC.

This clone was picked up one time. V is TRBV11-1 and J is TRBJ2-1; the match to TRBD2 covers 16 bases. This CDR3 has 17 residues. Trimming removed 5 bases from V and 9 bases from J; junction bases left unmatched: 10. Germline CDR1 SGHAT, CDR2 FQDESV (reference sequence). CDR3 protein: CASSHPGGTSGRGEQFF. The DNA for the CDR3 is TGTGCCAGCAGCCACCCGGGGGGGACTAGCGGGAGGGGTGAGCAGTTCTTC.

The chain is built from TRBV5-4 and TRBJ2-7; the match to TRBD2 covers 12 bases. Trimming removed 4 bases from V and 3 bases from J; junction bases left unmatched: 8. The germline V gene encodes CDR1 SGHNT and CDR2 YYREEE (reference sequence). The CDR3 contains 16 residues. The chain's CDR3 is CASSPGLAGLYYEQYF. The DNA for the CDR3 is TGTGCCAGCAGCCCAGGACTAGCGGGACTGTACTACGAGCAGTACTTC.

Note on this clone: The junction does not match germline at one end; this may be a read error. The DNA for the CDR3 is TGTGCTAGCAGCTTTAGGCTAGCGGACTCAGAGACCCAGTACTTC. Translated, it gives CASSFRLADSETQYF. This chain uses TRBV7-7 with TRBJ2-5; 7 bases map to TRBD2. The CDR3 runs to 15 residues. The germline CDR1 and CDR2 sequences are SSHAT and FNYEAQ (reference sequence).

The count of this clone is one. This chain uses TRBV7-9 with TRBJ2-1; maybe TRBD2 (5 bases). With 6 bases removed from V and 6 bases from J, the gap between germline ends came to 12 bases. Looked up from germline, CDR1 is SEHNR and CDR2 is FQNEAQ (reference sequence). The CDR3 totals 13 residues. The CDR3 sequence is CASRPTGVNEQFF. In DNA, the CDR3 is TGTGCCAGCAGACCGACCGGGGTCAATGAGCAGTTCTTC.

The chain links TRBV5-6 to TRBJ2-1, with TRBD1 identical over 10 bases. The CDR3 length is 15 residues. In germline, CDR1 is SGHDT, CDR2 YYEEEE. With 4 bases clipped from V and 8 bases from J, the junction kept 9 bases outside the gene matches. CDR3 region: CASSEAGQGFDEQFF. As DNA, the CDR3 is TGTGCCAGCAGCGAGGCGGGACAGGGGTTCGATGAGCAGTTCTTC.